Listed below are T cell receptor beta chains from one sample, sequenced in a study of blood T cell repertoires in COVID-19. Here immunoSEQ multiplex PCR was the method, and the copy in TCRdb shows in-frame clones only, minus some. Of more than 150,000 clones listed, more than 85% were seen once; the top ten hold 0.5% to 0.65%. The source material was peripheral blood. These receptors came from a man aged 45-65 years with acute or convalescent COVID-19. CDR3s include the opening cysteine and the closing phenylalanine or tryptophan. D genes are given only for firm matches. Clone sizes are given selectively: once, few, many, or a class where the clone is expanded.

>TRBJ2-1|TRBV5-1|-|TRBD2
TGCGCCAGCAGCTTCGGACTAGCGGGACACAATGAGCAGTTCTTC
CASSFGLAGHNEQFF
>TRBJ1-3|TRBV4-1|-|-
TGCGCCAGCAGCCAAGATCCGGGAGGGGGTCTAAACACCATATATTTT
CASSQDPGGGLNTIYF
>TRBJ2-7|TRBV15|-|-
TGTGCCACCAGCACTACGACAGATGACTACGAGCAGTACTTC
CATSTTTDDYEQYF
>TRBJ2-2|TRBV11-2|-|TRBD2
TGTGCCAGCAGCTTAGCTAGCGGGAGAACCGGGGAGCTGTTTTTT
CASSLASGRTGELFF
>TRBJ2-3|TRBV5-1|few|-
TGCGCCAGCAGCTTGGCCACGTCGGCAGATACGCAGTATTTT
CASSLATSADTQYF
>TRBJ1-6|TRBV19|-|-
TGTGCCAGTAGTATCTTTGAGTCACCCCTCCACTTT
CASSIFESPLHF
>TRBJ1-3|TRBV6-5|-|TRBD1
TGTGCCAGCAGTACAGGGGTGGGAAACACCATATATTTT
CASSTGVGNTIYF
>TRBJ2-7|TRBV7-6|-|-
TGTGCCAGCAGCTTAGATGACAGGAGCTCCTACGAGCAGTACTTC
CASSLDDRSSYEQYF
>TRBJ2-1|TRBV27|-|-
TGTGCCAGCAGTTTATTTACAGCAAGCTTGAGCTCCTACAATGAGCAGTTCTTC
CASSLFTASLSSYNEQFF
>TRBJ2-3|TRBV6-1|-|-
TGTGCCAGCAGTGAAAGGCTAGCCCACACAGATACGCAGTATTTT
CASSERLAHTDTQYF
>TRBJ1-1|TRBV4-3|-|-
TGCGCCAGCAGCCAAGAGGGTGGACTCTCGGGTACTGAAGCTTTCTTT
CASSQEGGLSGTEAFF
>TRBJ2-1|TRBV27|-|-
TGTGCCAGCAGTAGGAGGGCTATTCTTTACAATGAGCAGTTCTTC
CASSRRAILYNEQFF
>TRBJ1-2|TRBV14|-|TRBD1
TGTGCCAGCAGCGGTCGACAGGGGGCCGATGGCTACACCTTC
CASSGRQGADGYTF
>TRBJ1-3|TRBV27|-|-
TGTGCCAGCAGTTTAGGGCTGACCTCTGGAAACACCATATATTTT
CASSLGLTSGNTIYF
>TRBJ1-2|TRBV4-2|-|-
TGTGGGGGGACAAAAGCTAACTATGGCTACACCTTC
CGGTKANYGYTF
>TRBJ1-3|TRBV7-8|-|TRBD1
TGTGCCAGCAGCTCCCGGGACAGGGGGTCCTTATTCTCTGGAAACACCATATATTTT
CASSSRDRGSLFSGNTIYF
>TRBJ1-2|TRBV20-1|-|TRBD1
TGCAGTGCTAGACAGGGGGGTGGCTACACCTTC
CSARQGGGYTF
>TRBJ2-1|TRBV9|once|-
TGTGCCAGCAGTAGCGGATACAATGAGCAGTTCTTC
CASSSGYNEQFF
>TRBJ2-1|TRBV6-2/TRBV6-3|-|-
TGTGCCAGCAGCCGGGACTTTCGTGAGCAGTTCTTC
CASSRDFREQFF
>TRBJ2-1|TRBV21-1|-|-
TGTGCCAGCAGCAAACAGGGTTACAATGAGCAGTTCTTC
CASSKQGYNEQFF
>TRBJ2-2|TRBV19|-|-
TGTGCCAGTCTCGAGGGCCTAGGGGAGCTGTTTTTT
CASLEGLGELFF
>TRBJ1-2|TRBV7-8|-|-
TGTGCCAGCAGCCTAATGGGGAACAGGGATATCAGCGGCTACACCTTC
CASSLMGNRDISGYTF
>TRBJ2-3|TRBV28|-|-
TGTGCCAGCCGAGAGGGCGGTCGCACAGATACGCAGTATTTT
CASREGGRTDTQYF
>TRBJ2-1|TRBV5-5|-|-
TGTGCCAGCAGGGACCCCCACAGGGCCAATGAGCAGTTCTTC
CASRDPHRANEQFF
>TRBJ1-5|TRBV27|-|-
TGTGCCAGCAGTTTACAGAATAGCAATCAGCCCCAGCATTTT
CASSLQNSNQPQHF
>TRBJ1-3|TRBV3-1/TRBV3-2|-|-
TGTGCCAGCAGCCAAGATTGGGCACAGCTCTCTGGAAACACCATATATTTT
CASSQDWAQLSGNTIYF
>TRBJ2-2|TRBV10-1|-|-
TGCGCCAGCAGTGAGGAGCTACTTCCTACCGGGGAGCTGTTTTTT
CASSEELLPTGELFF
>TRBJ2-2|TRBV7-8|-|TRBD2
TGTGCCAGCAGCCCTAGCGGGACGAACACCGGGGAGCTGTTTTTT
CASSPSGTNTGELFF
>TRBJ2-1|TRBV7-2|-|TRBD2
TGTGCCAGCAGCTCGGGACTAGTGGATGAGCAGTTCTTC
CASSSGLVDEQFF
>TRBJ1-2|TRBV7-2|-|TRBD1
TGTGCCAGCAGGCAGCGGACAGGGCTCAATGGCTACACCTTC
CASRQRTGLNGYTF
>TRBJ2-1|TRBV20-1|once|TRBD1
TGCAGTGCTAGTAAGGGGACAGGGGGAATCTATGAGCAGTTCTTC
CSASKGTGGIYEQFF
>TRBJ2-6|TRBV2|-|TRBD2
TGTGCCAGCACAGGGAACCCGGGACTAGCGGGAACCGGGGCCAACGTCCTGACTTTC
CASTGNPGLAGTGANVLTF
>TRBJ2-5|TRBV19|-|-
TGTGCCAGTAGTATAGGAGGGTCGGGACTCGGAGAGACCCAGTACTTC
CASSIGGSGLGETQYF
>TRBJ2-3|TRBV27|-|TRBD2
TGTGCCAGCAGTTTAAGGGCTAGCGGGAGCACAGATACGCAGTATTTT
CASSLRASGSTDTQYF
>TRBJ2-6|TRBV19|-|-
TGTGCCAGTAGGGCGGGGATCTCTGGGGCCAACGTCCTGACTTTC
CASRAGISGANVLTF